This entry describes one T cell receptor (beta chain). The antigen remains unidentified. Trimming cost V 4 bases and J 0 bases, with 13 bases left between them. The germline V gene encodes CDR1 SGHTA and CDR2 FQGNSA. The CDR3 extends over 15 amino acids. Some clones are missing from TCRdb's copy, which holds only in-frame ones; the method was immunoSEQ multiplex PCR. Here the sample spans roughly 2.2 million clones, about nine tenths being singletons. The source of the sample is a study of shared clonotypes between healthy human individuals. Overall study results and limits: Few donors limited the genetic and exposure-history diversity represented.

J is TRBJ2-7 and V is TRBV7-2; possibly TRBD2 for D (5 bases). The clonotype originates from a man younger than 35 in good health. Some clones in this sample may be carry-over from other donors' samples. The sample was naive CD4+ T cells from PBMCs. Sample subset: CD45RA+ positively selected. The chain's CDR3 is CASSSGLARSYEQYF. The DNA of the CDR3 is TGTGCCAGCAGCTCCGGACTGGCCCGCTCCTACGAGCAGTACTTC.